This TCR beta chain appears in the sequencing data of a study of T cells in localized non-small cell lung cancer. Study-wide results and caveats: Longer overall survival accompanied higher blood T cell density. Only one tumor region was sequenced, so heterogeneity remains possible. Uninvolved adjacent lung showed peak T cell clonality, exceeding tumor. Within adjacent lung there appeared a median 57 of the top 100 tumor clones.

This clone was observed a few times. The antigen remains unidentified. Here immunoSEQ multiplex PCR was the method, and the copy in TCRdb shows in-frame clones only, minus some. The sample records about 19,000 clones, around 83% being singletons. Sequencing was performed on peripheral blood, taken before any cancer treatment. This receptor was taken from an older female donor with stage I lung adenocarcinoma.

CDR3 DNA sequence: TGTGCCAGCAGCCGTAATGAAAAACTGTTTTTT. Protein: CASSRNEKLFF. The chain has TRBV7-9 and TRBJ1-4; no clear D. Germline V lookup: CDR1 SEHNR, CDR2 FQNEAQ (reference sequence). Deletions cut 5 bases from V and 4 bases from J, with 2 bases between. The CDR3 is 11 amino acids.